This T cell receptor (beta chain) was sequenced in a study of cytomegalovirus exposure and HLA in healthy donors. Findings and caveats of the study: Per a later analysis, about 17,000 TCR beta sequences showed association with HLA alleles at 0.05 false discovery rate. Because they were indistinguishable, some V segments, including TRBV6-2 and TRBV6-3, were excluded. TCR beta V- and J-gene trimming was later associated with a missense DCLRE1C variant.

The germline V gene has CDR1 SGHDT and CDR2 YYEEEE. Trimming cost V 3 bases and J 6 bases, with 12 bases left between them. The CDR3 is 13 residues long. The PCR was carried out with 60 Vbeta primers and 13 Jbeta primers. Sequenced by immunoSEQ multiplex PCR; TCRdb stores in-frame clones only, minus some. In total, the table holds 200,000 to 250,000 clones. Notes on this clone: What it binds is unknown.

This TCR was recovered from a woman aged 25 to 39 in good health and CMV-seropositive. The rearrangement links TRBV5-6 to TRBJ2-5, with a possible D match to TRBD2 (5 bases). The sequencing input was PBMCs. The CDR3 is CASSWGEMKTQYF. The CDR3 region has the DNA TGTGCCAGCAGCTGGGGAGAGATGAAGACCCAGTACTTC. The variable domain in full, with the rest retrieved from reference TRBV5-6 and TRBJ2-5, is DAGVTQSPTHLIKTRGQQVTLRCSPKSGHDTVSWYQQALGQGPQFIFQYYEEEERQRGNFPDRFSGHQFPNYSSELNVNALLLGDSALYLCASSWGEMKTQYFGPGTRLLVL.